A single sample is the source of the 24 T cell receptor beta chains below, sequenced in a study of read filtering for tumor transcriptome and immune sequencing (dated by TCRdb to 2018 to 2020). Data came from an Illumina HiSeq 4000. The Immunoverse kit was used to build TCR libraries from around 420 ng RNA, with molecular barcoded adaptors covering alpha/delta and beta/gamma chains. The public reads were quality trimmed at Q25 with fastp and then assembled into clones with MiXCR by TCRdb, keeping productive beta chains. Identical CDR3 protein sequences are pooled into one entry, listed with their most common genes and DNA. This sample has over 40,000 distinct CDR3 sequences in its table, and about 12% of those were observed once. 13% to 15% of the sample is in the top ten clones. Input material: a population of CD138-negative cells sorted from bone marrow. The meaning of the sample's cell subset or site label: bone marrow mononuclear cells depleted of CD138+ plasma/myeloma cells by negative magnetic selection. These receptors all stem from a donor at least 40 years old with multiple myeloma.

On this clonotype: This sequence is one base from a far larger clone and is likely a read error. The rearrangement joins TRBV11-2 to TRBJ2-1; D might be TRBD2 (6 bases). Germline values: CDR1 SGHAT, CDR2 FQNNGV. This CDR3 region has 17 residues. The CDR3 is CASSLRGLSGLYNGQFF. The CDR3 DNA follows: TGTGCCAGCAGCTTACGGGGACTGTCGGGATTATACAATGGGCAGTTCTTC.

This clonotype occurred many times. Here the CDR3 DNA reads TGTGCCAGCAATGGGGGCGCCCCGTACATTCAGTACTTC. It is translated as CASNGGAPYIQYF. The V and J genes are TRBV28 and TRBJ2-4; D perhaps matches TRBD1 (6 bases). The CDR3 covers 13 residues. Germline V gene lookup returns CDR1 MDHEN and CDR2 SYDVKM. V was clipped by 7 bases and J by 8 bases, with 15 bases between them.

A word on this clonotype: An end of the junction differs from the germline gene, which may be a read error. This sequence joins TRBV30 and TRBJ2-7; D unclear. CDR3 length: 15 amino acids. Germline V gives CDR1 GTSNPN, CDR2 SVGIG (reference sequence). The CDR3 bases are TGTGCCTGGAGTGTAGAGCGCCCCACCGCCTACGAGCAGTGCTTC. Translating gives CAWSVERPTAYEQCF.

Comments on this clonotype: The junction and the germline gene differ at one end; a read error may be behind it. The chain uses TRBV5-1 and TRBJ1-5; D not certain. The CDR3 covers 15 residues. Germline V gene data show CDR1 as SGHRS and CDR2 as YFSETQ. The CDR3 DNA sequence: TGCGCCAGCAGCTTAGTTGGTGGGGTCCAACAGCCCCGGCATTTT. This translates into CASSLVGGVQQPRHF.

Regarding this clonotype: This is likely an artifact of a read error, given a far larger clone one base away. The chain is built from TRBV7-3 and TRBJ2-6, with 8 positions matching TRBD1. V gave up 5 bases and J gave up 1 base; unmatched junction bases: 1. This CDR3 region has 15 residues. CDR1 is SGHTA and CDR2 is FQGTGA in the germline V gene. In DNA, the CDR3 is TGTGCCAGCAGCCGGGACAGGTCTGGGGCCAACGTCCTGACTTTC. Translated: CASSRDRSGANVLTF.

This clonotype was found a few times. The V and J genes are TRBV11-2 and TRBJ1-1; D may be TRBD1 (6 bases). CDR1 SGHAT and CDR2 FQNNGV come from the germline V gene. There are 15 residues in the CDR3. Deletions cut 5 bases from V and 6 bases from J, with 19 bases between. CDR3 in DNA: TGTGCCAGCAGCCCGGTCACAGGGTTTGGGGCTGAAGCTTTCTTT. Encoded protein: CASSPVTGFGAEAFF.

Many counts were recorded for this clonotype. The chain recombines TRBV15 with TRBJ2-1; D gene unclear. This CDR3 has 15 amino acids. The germline CDR1 and CDR2 sequences are LNHNV and YYDKDF (reference sequence). V shed 0 bases and J shed 7 bases, with 13 bases lying between them. Written as DNA, the CDR3 is TGTGCCACCAGCAGAGATCTGGCGGCCGGGAATGAGCAGTTCTTC. Amino acid sequence: CATSRDLAAGNEQFF.

By share, this clonotype ranks as medium-sized (0.01 to 0.1%). V and J are TRBV7-9 and TRBJ1-4; no definite D call. Germline V CDR1 and CDR2: SEHNR, FQNEAQ (reference sequence). This CDR3 spans 13 amino acids. V was clipped by 4 bases and J by 7 bases, with 10 bases between them. For the CDR3, the DNA is TGTGCCAGCAGCTGGGGAGCCGGTGAAAAACTGTTTTTT. This gives the protein CASSWGAGEKLFF.

This clonotype was recorded many times. The chain links TRBV29-1 to TRBJ1-1; 10 bases fit TRBD1. The CDR3 extends over 16 amino acids. V trimming: 8 bases; J trimming: 1 base; junction bases outside the gene matches: 13. The germline V gene has CDR1 SQVTM and CDR2 ANQGSEA. The CDR3 reads CSTSRTGGTTNTEAFF. The CDR3 DNA reads TGCAGCACCTCTCGGACAGGGGGTACTACGAACACTGAAGCTTTCTTT.

In this sample, this clonotype turned up many times. The chain combines TRBV12-3 or TRBV12-4 with TRBJ1-1; the match to TRBD1 covers 9 bases. With V trimmed by 10 bases and J by 5 bases, 11 bases remained unmatched. The CDR3 runs 14 residues. CDR3 region: CATLRTGEGTEAFF. The CDR3 nucleotides are TGTGCCACCCTTCGGACAGGGGAAGGGACTGAAGCTTTCTTT.

This clonotype was recorded at least ten times. The final CDR3 position lacks the conserved phenylalanine or tryptophan, pointing to a likely read error. The chain employs TRBV28 and TRBJ2-1; D may match TRBD1 or TRBD2 (5 bases each). The germline V gene has CDR1 MDHEN and CDR2 SYDVKM. Between the trimmed V and J ends, which lost 6 bases and 0 bases, there was a span of 12 bases. The CDR3 totals 15 residues. DNA for the CDR3: TGTGCCAGCAGACGGGACCGACTCTCCTACAATGAGCAGTTCATC. Its translation is CASRRDRLSYNEQFI.

This clonotype was seen repeatedly, ten times or more. V and J are TRBV7-9 and TRBJ2-2; D gene unclear. V lost 9 bases to trimming and J lost 2 bases, with 4 bases between them. Germline CDR1 and CDR2: SEHNR and FQNEAQ (reference sequence). This CDR3 is 11 amino acids long. The CDR3 is CASGNTGELFF. The CDR3 DNA sequence: TGTGCCAGTGGAAACACCGGGGAGCTGTTTTTT. Full variable domain (missing parts from reference TRBV7-9 and TRBJ2-2): DTGVSQNPRHKITKRGQNVTFRCDPISEHNRLYWYRQTLGQGPEFLTYFQNEAQLEKSRLLSDRFSAERPKGSFSTLEIQRTEQGDSAMYLCASGNTGELFFGEGSRLTVL.

In regard to this clonotype: Germline is not matched at one junction end, which may reflect a read error. V usage is TRBV30 and J usage is TRBJ2-1; 7 bases are shared with TRBD2. Per germline, CDR1 GTSNPN and CDR2 SVGIG (reference sequence). This CDR3 has 20 residues. CDR3 bases: TGTGCCTGGAGTGTAGGGGCCAGCGGGATGATGGCGGGGATCTACAATGAACAGTTCTTC. This codes for CAWSVGASGMMAGIYNEQFF.

This clonotype came up many times. The rearrangement joins TRBV4-2 to TRBJ2-1, with 7 bases aligning to TRBD2. The CDR3 length is 16 residues. Germline V lookup: CDR1 LGHNA, CDR2 YNFKEQ. The trim removed 0 bases at V and 9 bases at J, leaving 11 bases unmatched. CDR3: CASSQEGAGVSPEQFF. For the CDR3, the DNA is TGTGCCAGCAGCCAAGAAGGGGCGGGAGTGTCGCCTGAGCAGTTCTTC.

This clonotype was detected many times. V and J are TRBV5-1 and TRBJ1-4; D possibly corresponds to TRBD1 (5 bases). Trimming removed 2 bases at V and 11 bases at J, with 16 bases between. Per the germline V gene, CDR1 is SGHRS and CDR2 is YFSETQ. The CDR3 covers 14 residues. CDR3: CASSFDGPEGKLFF. CDR3 sequence (DNA): TGCGCCAGCAGCTTTGACGGACCGGAGGGGAAACTGTTTTTT.

A word on this clonotype: A much bigger clone sits one base away, suggesting this may be a read error. This sequence joins TRBV7-9 and TRBJ2-7; D possibly corresponds to TRBD1 (6 bases). CDR1 and CDR2 from the germline V gene are SEHNR and FQNEAQ (reference sequence). CDR3 size: 13 residues. V was clipped by 5 bases and J by 9 bases, with 17 bases between them. CDR3: CASSETGYRGQYF. CDR3 coding DNA: TGTGCCAGCAGCGAAACAGGGTATCGCGGGCAGTACTTC.

At least ten counts were recorded for this clonotype. This chain joins TRBV5-5 and TRBJ2-6; perhaps TRBD2 as D (7 bases). This CDR3 has 20 residues. Germline V gene data show CDR1 as SGHKS and CDR2 as YYEKEE (reference sequence). Trimming cost V 1 base and J 1 base, with 21 bases left between them. The CDR3 spells CASSLTIWEGGRSGANVLTF. Here the CDR3 DNA reads TGTGCCAGCAGCTTGACCATATGGGAGGGGGGGAGATCTGGGGCCAACGTCCTGACTTTC.

This clonotype has a count of ten or more. V gene TRBV12-3 or TRBV12-4 combines with J gene TRBJ2-2; 8 nucleotides match TRBD1. The CDR3 spans 16 residues. V trimming: 10 bases; J trimming: 4 bases; junction bases outside the gene matches: 14. The CDR3 DNA reads TGTGCCACCGAAACAACAGGGGGAGGTATCACCGGGGAGCTGTTTTTT. Its translation: CATETTGGGITGELFF.

This clonotype was counted at least ten times. The chain employs TRBV29-1 and TRBJ1-5; perhaps TRBD1 as D (5 bases). The germline V and J ends were trimmed by 6 bases and 6 bases, with 15 bases remaining between them. This CDR3 comprises 13 residues. CDR1 SQVTM and CDR2 ANQGSEA come from the germline V gene. CDR3 protein: CSVGTAEGQPQHF. As DNA, the CDR3 is TGCAGCGTCGGGACGGCAGAGGGTCAGCCCCAGCATTTT.

There are many counts of this clonotype. The rearrangement uses TRBV5-4 and TRBJ2-3, with a possible D match to TRBD1 (7 bases). V was pared by 4 bases and J by 0 bases, with 12 bases between. CDR3 length: 15 residues. CDR1 is SGHNT and CDR2 is YYREEE in the germline V gene (reference sequence). The CDR3 region is CASSPTGTSTDTQYF. CDR3 DNA: TGTGCCAGCAGCCCGACAGGGACTAGCACAGATACGCAGTATTTT.

This clonotype came up many times. J is TRBJ2-3 and V is TRBV20-1; TRBD2 matches at 9 bases. V dropped 2 bases and J dropped 2; count of bases not matched to a gene: 5. Per the germline V gene, CDR1 is DFQATT and CDR2 is SNEGSKA (reference sequence). This CDR3 is 15 amino acids long. The CDR3 region has the DNA TGCAGTGCTAGACCGACTAGCGGTTACACAGATACGCAGTATTTT. This sequence encodes CSARPTSGYTDTQYF.

This clonotype was seen many times. This rearrangement joins TRBV29-1 to TRBJ2-5; D is perhaps TRBD2 (6 bases). From germline, CDR1 is SQVTM and CDR2 ANQGSEA. CDR3 size: 12 residues. The ends were cut back, 8 bases at V and 4 bases at J, with 14 bases in the middle. CDR3 nucleotide sequence: TGCAGCTCCACGGGACTTCCAGAGACCCAGTACTTC. It yields the protein CSSTGLPETQYF.

In its sample, this clonotype was seen many times. V usage is TRBV2 and J usage is TRBJ2-5; 7 bases align to TRBD1. Germline V gene data show CDR1 as SNHLY and CDR2 as FYNNEI. The CDR3 totals 14 residues. V dropped 8 bases and J dropped 0; count of bases not matched to a gene: 6. Here the CDR3 DNA reads TGTGCCAGCGGAAAGACAGGGTACCAAGAGACCCAGTACTTC. This sequence encodes CASGKTGYQETQYF. Full variable domain (outside the CDR3, taken from reference TRBV2 and TRBJ2-5): EPEVTQTPSHQVTQMGQEVILRCVPISNHLYFYWYRQILGQKVEFLVSFYNNEISEKSEIFDDQFSVERPDGSNFTLKIRSTKLEDSAMYFCASGKTGYQETQYFGPGTRLLVL.

This clonotype was counted a few times. A read error is possible here, since a much larger clone lies one base away. This chain connects TRBV6-1 to TRBJ2-3; TRBD2 is a possible D gene (6 bases). The V gene's germline CDR1 is MNHNS and CDR2 SASEGT. V lost 1 base, J lost 5 bases, and 13 bases lay in between. There are 15 residues in the CDR3. The chain's CDR3 is CASSEGAGSLDTQYF. CDR3 DNA: TGTGCCAGCAGTGAAGGAGCCGGGAGTTTAGATACGCAGTATTTT.